One and the same sample provided the 24 T cell receptor beta chains below, sequenced in a study of T cell clones after liver transplantation (dated by TCRdb to about 2019). The library came from the immunoSEQ multiplex PCR assay. This immuneACCESS table, as held by TCRdb, lists in-frame sequences with V and J called but not all clones. Of the missing ones, under half trace to an unresolved V gene in checked studies; the others have no known cause. This sample gives 93,000 or so clones in total; roughly 80% of them show up just once. Of the sample, less than 3% falls within the top ten clones. The source was CD4+ T cells from blood, collected approximately 4 years after liver transplant. Receptors originate from a human patient who received a liver transplant. After a transplant, the graft donor may have provided part of the T cells.

Sample share makes this clone medium-sized. The chain is built from TRBV28 and TRBJ1-2; 7 nucleotides align to TRBD1. CDR1 MDHEN and CDR2 SYDVKM come from the germline V gene. Unmatched junction bases numbered 11, after V lost 11 bases and J lost 8 bases. CDR3 length equals 12 residues. The CDR3 coding sequence is TGTGCCGCACTGACAGGGCAGCGAGGCTACACCTTC. It specifies CAALTGQRGYTF.

This chain links TRBV7-2 with TRBJ2-7, with D uncertain. V was trimmed by 5 bases and J by 1 base, leaving 12 bases between them. The CDR3 loop spans 14 amino acids. The germline CDR1 and CDR2 sequences are SGHTA and FQGNSA. The DNA for the CDR3 is TGTGCCAGCAGCCAAGTCGCGGCATCCTACGAGCAGTACTTC. Amino acid sequence: CASSQVAASYEQYF.

This clone came up a few times. The chain is built from TRBV25-1 and TRBJ1-5; the D is unclear. V lost 3 bases and J 6 bases, leaving 9 bases between the germline ends. Germline CDR1 MGHDK, CDR2 SYGVNS. The CDR3 covers 13 residues. The CDR3 protein is CASSDGGGQPQHF. The CDR3, as DNA: TGTGCCAGCAGTGATGGAGGAGGTCAGCCCCAGCATTTT.

The V and J genes are TRBV14 and TRBJ2-3; unclear D gene. Germline CDR1 SGHDN, CDR2 FVKESK. CDR3 length equals 14 residues. The V and J ends lost 5 bases and 4 bases respectively, with 13 bases between them. The CDR3 DNA is TGTGCCAGCAGCAACGGGCATTTCCCAGATACGCAGTATTTT. Protein sequence: CASSNGHFPDTQYF.

The chain links TRBV4-2 to TRBJ2-7; 9 bases are a match to TRBD1. This CDR3 region has 15 residues. V gave up 0 bases and J gave up 7 bases; unmatched junction bases: 7. The germline gives CDR1 LGHNA, CDR2 YNFKEQ. CDR3 coding DNA: TGTGCCAGCAGCCAAGATAGGGACAGGGTCAGGGAGCAGTACTTC. Its translation is CASSQDRDRVREQYF.

The chain carries TRBV6-6 and TRBJ1-4; TRBD1 might be the D (5 bases). V lost 6 bases, J lost 5 bases, and 16 bases lay in between. The CDR3 is made up of 15 amino acids. Germline assignment: CDR1 MNHNY and CDR2 SVGAGI (reference sequence). CDR3 region: CASSPLGAGNEKLFF. For the CDR3, the DNA is TGTGCCAGCAGCCCCCTCGGGGCAGGCAATGAAAAACTGTTTTTT.

On this clone: The junction shows a germline mismatch at one end, possibly a read error. The chain combines TRBV4-2 with TRBJ2-5; 8 bases line up with TRBD2. Germline V gene sequence: CDR1 LGHNA, CDR2 YNFKEQ. The length of the CDR3 is 15 residues. CDR3 nucleotides: TGTGCCAGCAGCCCGTCAGGACTAGCCCAAGGGACCCAGTACTTC. Residues: CASSPSGLAQGTQYF.

The V and J genes are TRBV29-1 and TRBJ1-4, with unresolved D. Germline V gene sequence: CDR1 SQVTM, CDR2 ANQGSEA. V was trimmed by 7 bases and J by 8 bases, leaving 11 bases between them. The CDR3 runs to 11 residues. The CDR3 loop is CSAGEMEKLFF. CDR3 bases: TGCAGCGCTGGCGAGATGGAAAAACTGTTTTTT.

This clone was seen only once. J is TRBJ1-5 and V is TRBV5-1; no clear D gene. This CDR3 contains 14 residues. The V gene's germline CDR1 is SGHRS and CDR2 YFSETQ. Trimming took 6 bases from V and 1 from J, leaving 11 bases between them. CDR3 nucleotide sequence: TGCGCCAGCACCGAGGACGGCAGCAATCAGCCCCAGCATTTT. As protein: CASTEDGSNQPQHF.

The chain couples TRBV10-3 to TRBJ1-3; the D is unclear. In germline, CDR1 is ENHRY, CDR2 SYGVKD. Trimming cost V 8 bases and J 0 bases, with 11 bases left between them. This CDR3 comprises 14 residues. This CDR3 is CAIGRPSSGNTIYF. The CDR3 DNA is TGTGCCATCGGACGACCGAGCTCTGGAAACACCATATATTTT.

The chain is built from TRBV14 and TRBJ2-1; 11 positions agree with TRBD2. From germline, CDR1 is SGHDN and CDR2 FVKESK. The CDR3 consists of 16 residues. Unmatched junction bases numbered 11, after V lost 4 bases and J lost 9 bases. Here the CDR3 reads CASSPLTSGGGREQFF. The CDR3 nucleotides are TGTGCCAGCAGCCCCCTCACTAGCGGGGGTGGTCGTGAGCAGTTCTTC.

The CDR3 nucleotides read TGTGCCAGCAGCGAGCGAAACACCGGGGAGCTGTTTTTT. Translation: CASSERNTGELFF. The V gene is TRBV9, the J gene TRBJ2-2; D is undetermined. The CDR3 sequence is 13 residues long. V lost 3 bases and J 2 bases, leaving 5 bases between the germline ends. Germline lookup yields CDR1 SGDLS and CDR2 YYNGEE.

V usage is TRBV5-1 and J usage is TRBJ2-5; D perhaps matches TRBD2 (6 bases). CDR3 length: 14 amino acids. CDR1 is SGHRS, CDR2 YFSETQ, per germline. V was pared by 1 base and J by 5 bases, with 12 bases between. The DNA for the CDR3 is TGCGCCAGCAGCTTGAGCGCTGGAGGGGAGACCCAGTACTTC. It encodes CASSLSAGGETQYF.

This clone was detected a few times. This rearrangement joins TRBV2 to TRBJ2-7, with 8 bases that match TRBD2. V lost 8 bases and J lost 6; bases outside the gene matches: 6. Looked up from germline, CDR1 is SNHLY and CDR2 is FYNNEI. The CDR3 runs 12 residues. CDR3 region: CASGTRVVEQYF. The CDR3 region has the DNA TGTGCCAGCGGGACTAGAGTCGTCGAGCAGTACTTC.

The chain couples TRBV6-6 to TRBJ1-1, with D uncertain. This CDR3 contains 14 residues. V was cut by 3 bases and J by 5 bases, with 13 bases left in between. Germline values: CDR1 MNHNY, CDR2 SVGAGI (reference sequence). The CDR3 is CASSYAFWGTEAFF. CDR3 in DNA: TGTGCCAGCAGTTATGCTTTTTGGGGTACTGAAGCTTTCTTT.

CDR3 sequence reads: CASSTRGQGASGELFF. The DNA for the CDR3 is TGTGCCAGCAGCACCAGGGGACAGGGGGCGTCCGGGGAGCTGTTTTTT. The chain is built from TRBV7-3 and TRBJ2-2; 12 bases agree with TRBD1. The CDR3 is 16 residues long. Trimming at V came to 5 bases and at J to 6 bases, leaving 7 bases not matched to a gene. Per the germline V gene, CDR1 is SGHTA and CDR2 is FQGTGA.

The chain is built from TRBV14 and TRBJ2-2; the D is unclear. The CDR3 sequence is 14 residues long. The germline V gene has CDR1 SGHDN and CDR2 FVKESK. V dropped 4 bases and J dropped 5 bases, with 11 bases sitting between them. CDR3 region: CASSRETLTGELFF. The DNA of the CDR3 is TGTGCCAGCAGCCGAGAGACACTTACCGGGGAGCTGTTTTTT.

In this sample, this clone turned up a few times. This chain links TRBV5-4 with TRBJ2-7, with 7 nucleotides matching TRBD1. V was clipped by 4 bases and J by 0 bases; unmatched bases: 7. CDR1 and CDR2 from the germline V gene are SGHNT and YYREEE (reference sequence). This CDR3 has 15 residues. CDR3 sequence: CASSPGTATSYEQYF. The CDR3 region has the DNA TGTGCCAGCAGCCCGGGGACAGCCACCTCCTACGAGCAGTACTTC.

The chain links TRBV20-1 to TRBJ1-2; D uncertain. Per the germline V gene, CDR1 is DFQATT and CDR2 is SNEGSKA (reference sequence). The ends were cut back, 3 bases at V and 3 bases at J, with 5 bases in the middle. The length of the CDR3 is 11 residues. The CDR3 loop reads CSASIDYGYTF. CDR3 nucleotides: TGCAGTGCTAGCATAGACTATGGCTACACCTTC.

The genes are TRBV19 and TRBJ2-7; D possibly uses TRBD1 or TRBD2 (7 bases each). Germline CDR1 and CDR2: LNHDA and SQIVND (reference sequence). Trimming took off 6 bases at V and 3 bases at J, with 15 bases between the two ends. The CDR3 contains 14 residues. The CDR3 region has the DNA TGTGCCAGTAGCCGCGGGGGACAGAACTACGAGCAGTACTTC. As protein: CASSRGGQNYEQYF.

The J gene is TRBJ1-1, the V gene TRBV13; D is undetermined. V was trimmed by 0 bases and J by 1 base, leaving 6 bases between them. There are 14 residues in the CDR3. Germline CDR1 PRHDT, CDR2 FYEKMQ (reference sequence). CDR3 nucleotides: TGTGCCAGCAGCTTAGGCCTTACGAACACTGAAGCTTTCTTT. Amino acids: CASSLGLTNTEAFF.

This clone was counted between two and nine times. V usage is TRBV5-1 and J usage is TRBJ2-5; D is ambiguous. CDR3 length: 11 amino acids. Germline V lookup: CDR1 SGHRS, CDR2 YFSETQ. The ends were cut back, 7 bases at V and 7 bases at J, with 11 bases in the middle. In DNA, the CDR3 is TGCGCCAGCTCATCCCCGGGGACCCAGTACTTC. It codes for CASSSPGTQYF.

This rearrangement joins TRBV19 to TRBJ1-5, with D perhaps TRBD1 (5 bases). The V end lost 7 bases, the J end lost 0 bases, and 13 bases lay between the germline ends. The CDR3 runs to 15 residues. Germline lookup yields CDR1 LNHDA and CDR2 SQIVND (reference sequence). The CDR3 nucleotides are TGTGCCAGTATCGACAGTTACTATAGCAATCAGCCCCAGCATTTT. As protein: CASIDSYYSNQPQHF.

The CDR3 protein is CASSPPVGNTEAFF. Here the CDR3 DNA reads TGTGCCAGCTCACCACCGGTGGGGAACACTGAAGCTTTCTTT. The chain links TRBV18 to TRBJ1-1; D not resolved. This CDR3 contains 14 residues. V gave up 0 bases and J gave up 1 base, with 6 bases separating them. CDR1 is KGHSH, CDR2 LQKENI, per germline.